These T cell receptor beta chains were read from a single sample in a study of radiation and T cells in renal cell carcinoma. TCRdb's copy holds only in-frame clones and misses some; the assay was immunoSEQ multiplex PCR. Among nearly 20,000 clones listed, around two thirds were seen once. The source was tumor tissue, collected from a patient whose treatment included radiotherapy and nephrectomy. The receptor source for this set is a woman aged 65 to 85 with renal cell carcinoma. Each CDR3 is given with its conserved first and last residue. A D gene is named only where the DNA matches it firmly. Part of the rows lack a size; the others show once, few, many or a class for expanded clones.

CDR3 DNA: TGTGCCAGCAGCCGAAGGGCGAGACTAGCGGGGGGAGGAACCGGGGAGCTGTTTTTT; CDR3 protein: CASSRRARLAGGGTGELFF; V gene: TRBV4-2; clone size: NA; D gene: TRBD2; CDR3 length: 19; J gene: TRBJ2-2
CDR3 DNA: TGTGCCAGCGGGGGGCTGGGCGAGACCCAGTACTTC; CDR3 protein: CASGGLGETQYF; V gene: TRBV27; clone size: NA; D gene: NA; CDR3 length: 12; J gene: TRBJ2-5
CDR3 DNA: TGTGCCAGCAGCTTAAGGGGAAACAGGGCACTTAACACAGATACGCAGTATTTT; CDR3 protein: CASSLRGNRALNTDTQYF; V gene: TRBV7-2; clone size: NA; D gene: NA; CDR3 length: 18; J gene: TRBJ2-3
CDR3 DNA: TGTGCCAGTAGTATTGGCCAGGGGGCTGTTTACGAGCAGTACTTC; CDR3 protein: CASSIGQGAVYEQYF; V gene: TRBV19; clone size: NA; D gene: TRBD1; CDR3 length: 15; J gene: TRBJ2-7
CDR3 DNA: TGTGCCAGCAGCCGCAGCAGGTTGACGACGACGGCTTTCTTT; CDR3 protein: CASSRSRLTTTAFF; V gene: TRBV6-5; clone size: NA; D gene: NA; CDR3 length: 14; J gene: TRBJ1-1
CDR3 DNA: TGTGCCAGCAGTTTATCAGCTTATAGCAATCAGCCCCAGCATTTT; CDR3 protein: CASSLSAYSNQPQHF; V gene: TRBV27; clone size: NA; D gene: NA; CDR3 length: 15; J gene: TRBJ1-5
CDR3 DNA: TGCAGCGTTGTCGACAGCTACGAGCAGTACTTC; CDR3 protein: CSVVDSYEQYF; V gene: TRBV29-1; clone size: NA; D gene: NA; CDR3 length: 11; J gene: TRBJ2-7
CDR3 DNA: TGTGCCACCAGCAGAGCGCCAGGCCCCCCAGGTGGCTACACCTTC; CDR3 protein: CATSRAPGPPGGYTF; V gene: TRBV15; clone size: NA; D gene: NA; CDR3 length: 15; J gene: TRBJ1-2
CDR3 DNA: TGTGCCAGCAGTACCATACAGACAGCTTACCACTACGAGCAGTACTTC; CDR3 protein: CASSTIQTAYHYEQYF; V gene: TRBV28; clone size: NA; D gene: NA; CDR3 length: 16; J gene: TRBJ2-7
CDR3 DNA: TGTGCCAGCAGCACAACCTCACAGGGATCTGGGGCCAACGTCCTGACTTTC; CDR3 protein: CASSTTSQGSGANVLTF; V gene: TRBV13; clone size: NA; D gene: NA; CDR3 length: 17; J gene: TRBJ2-6
CDR3 DNA: TGTGCCAGCAGGGGACAGGGGGCTTGGAACACTGAAGCTTTCTTT; CDR3 protein: CASRGQGAWNTEAFF; V gene: TRBV28; clone size: NA; D gene: TRBD1; CDR3 length: 15; J gene: TRBJ1-1
CDR3 DNA: TGCGCCAGCAGCCTAACGCCGGGACAGGGGGCAGGTAGAAGCAATCAGCCCCAGCATTTT; CDR3 protein: CASSLTPGQGAGRSNQPQHF; V gene: TRBV4-1; clone size: once; D gene: TRBD1; CDR3 length: 20; J gene: TRBJ1-5
CDR3 DNA: TGTGCCAGTTACAGAATCGGCTACACCTTC; CDR3 protein: CASYRIGYTF; V gene: TRBV28; clone size: medium-sized; D gene: NA; CDR3 length: 10; J gene: TRBJ1-2
CDR3 DNA: TGCGCCAGCAGCATCCCAGATACGCAGTATTTT; CDR3 protein: CASSIPDTQYF; V gene: TRBV5-1; clone size: NA; D gene: NA; CDR3 length: 11; J gene: TRBJ2-3
CDR3 DNA: TGTGCCAGCAGTGAGGCCAGGGGCAGTGAGGCCGAGCAGTACTTC; CDR3 protein: CASSEARGSEAEQYF; V gene: TRBV2; clone size: few; D gene: NA; CDR3 length: 15; J gene: TRBJ2-7
CDR3 DNA: TGTGCCAGCAGGAGGGATCTGGCCACTGAAGCTTTCTTT; CDR3 protein: CASRRDLATEAFF; V gene: TRBV2; clone size: NA; D gene: NA; CDR3 length: 13; J gene: TRBJ1-1
CDR3 DNA: TGTGCCAGCAGCCCTACGAAGGGATTAACTGAAGCTTTCTTT; CDR3 protein: CASSPTKGLTEAFF; V gene: TRBV7-2; clone size: NA; D gene: NA; CDR3 length: 14; J gene: TRBJ1-1
CDR3 DNA: TGTGCCAGCAGCGATACAGGGTCGGATGGCTACACCTTC; CDR3 protein: CASSDTGSDGYTF; V gene: TRBV2; clone size: NA; D gene: NA; CDR3 length: 13; J gene: TRBJ1-2
CDR3 DNA: TGTGCCAGCAGTTTATTGGGGAGAGATACGCAGTATTTT; CDR3 protein: CASSLLGRDTQYF; V gene: TRBV28; clone size: NA; D gene: NA; CDR3 length: 13; J gene: TRBJ2-3
CDR3 DNA: TGTGCCAGCTCATCGCTGACAGGTGGCTACACAGATACGCAGTATTTT; CDR3 protein: CASSSLTGGYTDTQYF; V gene: TRBV18; clone size: NA; D gene: NA; CDR3 length: 16; J gene: TRBJ2-3
CDR3 DNA: TGTGCCAGCAGCTTGGCCGCAGGGCGGGTTGAGACCCAGTACTTC; CDR3 protein: CASSLAAGRVETQYF; V gene: TRBV5-4; clone size: NA; D gene: NA; CDR3 length: 15; J gene: TRBJ2-5
CDR3 DNA: TGTGCCAGCAGCCTCATTAACTATGGCTACACCTTC; CDR3 protein: CASSLINYGYTF; V gene: TRBV5-4; clone size: few; D gene: NA; CDR3 length: 12; J gene: TRBJ1-2
CDR3 DNA: TGTGCCAGCAGCGTAGCGGGGGGGGGCACAGATACGCAGTATTTT; CDR3 protein: CASSVAGGGTDTQYF; V gene: TRBV9; clone size: NA; D gene: TRBD2; CDR3 length: 15; J gene: TRBJ2-3
CDR3 DNA: TGTGCCAGCAGCTTGAGGGCCGATAATTCACCCCTCCACTTT; CDR3 protein: CASSLRADNSPLHF; V gene: TRBV5-6; clone size: NA; D gene: NA; CDR3 length: 14; J gene: TRBJ1-6
CDR3 DNA: TGCGCCAGCAGCTTGGAGAACGACTATGGCTACACCTTC; CDR3 protein: CASSLENDYGYTF; V gene: TRBV5-1; clone size: NA; D gene: NA; CDR3 length: 13; J gene: TRBJ1-2
CDR3 DNA: TGTGCCAGCAGTGATACTAATAATGAAAAACTGTTTTTT; CDR3 protein: CASSDTNNEKLFF; V gene: TRBV25-1; clone size: few; D gene: NA; CDR3 length: 13; J gene: TRBJ1-4
CDR3 DNA: TGTGCCAGCAGTTACCTAGGGGGCACTGAAGCTTTCTTT; CDR3 protein: CASSYLGGTEAFF; V gene: TRBV6-5; clone size: few; D gene: NA; CDR3 length: 13; J gene: TRBJ1-1
CDR3 DNA: TGTGCCAGCAGCACTATTACAGGGAACACTGAAGCTTTCTTT; CDR3 protein: CASSTITGNTEAFF; V gene: TRBV5-4; clone size: NA; D gene: NA; CDR3 length: 14; J gene: TRBJ1-1
CDR3 DNA: TGCAGTGGCCTCCTCACAGATACGCAGTATTTT; CDR3 protein: CSGLLTDTQYF; V gene: TRBV20-1; clone size: few; D gene: NA; CDR3 length: 11; J gene: TRBJ2-3
CDR3 DNA: TGTGCCAGCAGCGTAGCTACAGGGGGGACCGGGGAGCTGTTTTTT; CDR3 protein: CASSVATGGTGELFF; V gene: TRBV9; clone size: NA; D gene: TRBD1; CDR3 length: 15; J gene: TRBJ2-2
CDR3 DNA: TGTGCCAGCAGTGATTGGGACAGCCTCTCTGGAAACACCATATATTTT; CDR3 protein: CASSDWDSLSGNTIYF; V gene: TRBV2; clone size: medium-sized; D gene: TRBD1; CDR3 length: 16; J gene: TRBJ1-3
CDR3 DNA: TGTGCCAGCAGCCCCGGAGCCGGAGGGTATGAGACCCAGTACTTC; CDR3 protein: CASSPGAGGYETQYF; V gene: TRBV7-2; clone size: NA; D gene: NA; CDR3 length: 15; J gene: TRBJ2-5
CDR3 DNA: TGTGCCAGTGAGGACAGGGGGCGCGGGGGGAACACTGAAGCTTTCTTT; CDR3 protein: CASEDRGRGGNTEAFF; V gene: TRBV19; clone size: once; D gene: TRBD1; CDR3 length: 16; J gene: TRBJ1-1
CDR3 DNA: TGTGCCTTAGGGCGGGGGAGCTCCTACAATGAGCAGTTCTTC; CDR3 protein: CALGRGSSYNEQFF; V gene: TRBV30; clone size: few; D gene: TRBD2; CDR3 length: 14; J gene: TRBJ2-1
CDR3 DNA: TGTGCCAGCAGAAACACGGGGGATATCGGGGAGCTGTTTTTT; CDR3 protein: CASRNTGDIGELFF; V gene: TRBV28; clone size: few; D gene: NA; CDR3 length: 14; J gene: TRBJ2-2
CDR3 DNA: TGTGCCAGCAGCCAAAATCCCAGAGCCTACGAGCAGTACTTC; CDR3 protein: CASSQNPRAYEQYF; V gene: TRBV7-3; clone size: few; D gene: NA; CDR3 length: 14; J gene: TRBJ2-7
CDR3 DNA: TGTGCCAGCATGCAGGAGGGACGGAGCAATCAGCCCCAGCATTTT; CDR3 protein: CASMQEGRSNQPQHF; V gene: TRBV21-1; clone size: NA; D gene: NA; CDR3 length: 15; J gene: TRBJ1-5